This T cell receptor beta chain was observed in a study of blood T cells in healthy people across ages. Study observations and caveats: Lack of knowledge of donor CMV status possibly confounded expanded clonotype changes. Relative to aged donors, long-lived donors carried more naive CD4+ cells and displayed higher diversity. Diversity estimated from one million T cells was considered an underestimate.

Donors gave roughly 10 milliliters of peripheral blood apiece. Comments on this clonotype: Its matching antigen is unknown.

It was with a sample-barcoded 5' primer and a J-beta primer mix that a second PCR of roughly 6 to 12 cycles was run. One entry per CDR3 protein, called by TCRdb with MiXCR from the 5' RACE reads. The sample lists some 710,000 distinct CDR3 sequences; roughly 20% were seen once. The source is a man between 65 and 85 years old in good health. Sequencing used blood.

As DNA, the CDR3 is TGTGCCAGCAGCCAATTTGCAGGGGGTATTGGCTACACCTTC. Residues: CASSQFAGGIGYTF. This chain links TRBV14 with TRBJ1-2, with 7 bases aligning to TRBD1. The CDR3 spans 14 residues. After removal of 2 bases from V and 7 bases from J, the junction contained 7 bases not matched to a gene. The germline V gene encodes CDR1 SGHDN and CDR2 FVKESK.